A selection of T cell receptor beta chains follows, all from one sample in a study of blood T cell repertoires in COVID-19. Sequenced by immunoSEQ multiplex PCR; TCRdb stores in-frame clones only, minus some. The repertoire has just over 150,000 clones, 85% to 95% of them found once; the top ten carry under 5%. Material: peripheral blood. These receptors came from a woman in her fifties or sixties with acute or convalescent COVID-19. Both conserved end residues are part of each CDR3. Each record gives: CDR3 DNA, CDR3 protein, clone size, D gene, J gene, V gene. A D gene is named only where the DNA matches it firmly. Only some rows state a clone size, as once, few, many or a class for expanded clones.

TGTGCCAGCAGTCTGCGGGGGGGCTCTAGCAATCAGCCCCAGCATTTT | CASSLRGGSSNQPQHF | . | . | TRBJ1-5 | TRBV27
TGTGCCTGTCCTAGCGGGAGGGCCAACGAGCAGTACTTC | CACPSGRANEQYF | . | TRBD2 | TRBJ2-7 | TRBV6-5
TGTGCCAGCAGCGTGGGACAGGGAATGACTGAAGCTTTCTTT | CASSVGQGMTEAFF | . | TRBD1 | TRBJ1-1 | TRBV7-9
TGTGCCAGCAGTTACTCTGGACAGCTAAAAAACTACGAGCAGTACTTC | CASSYSGQLKNYEQYF | . | . | TRBJ2-7 | TRBV6-5
TGTGCCAGCAGTTACTCATGGGACAGCCAAGAGACCCAGTACTTC | CASSYSWDSQETQYF | . | TRBD1 | TRBJ2-5 | TRBV6-5
TGTGCCAGCAAAGTGACAGGGGATTCACCCCTCCACTTT | CASKVTGDSPLHF | . | TRBD1 | TRBJ1-6 | TRBV27
TGTGCCAGCAGCACGACACGTTACTATGGCTACACCTTC | CASSTTRYYGYTF | . | . | TRBJ1-2 | TRBV5-6
TGTGCCAGCAGACACGACAGGGGGGCGCGCGAGCAGTACTTC | CASRHDRGAREQYF | . | TRBD1 | TRBJ2-7 | TRBV28
TGTGCCAGCAGCGAACTCGGGTACAATGAGCAGTTCTTC | CASSELGYNEQFF | . | . | TRBJ2-1 | TRBV6-2/TRBV6-3
TGTGCCAGCAGTGAACTCGTGAGCTCCTACAATGAGCAGTTCTTC | CASSELVSSYNEQFF | . | . | TRBJ2-1 | TRBV2
TGTGCCAGGAACGGGGTTGCAGATACGCAGTATTTT | CARNGVADTQYF | . | . | TRBJ2-3 | TRBV2
TGTGCCAGCTCAGAGGTCGGTGAGCAGTTCTTC | CASSEVGEQFF | . | . | TRBJ2-1 | TRBV18
TGTGCCAGCAGCGTTACGCCGGGTGTCGAGCAGTACTTC | CASSVTPGVEQYF | . | . | TRBJ2-7 | TRBV7-3
TGCGCCAGCAGCCCGACTTCGGGACTTTTTGCAACTAATGAAAAACTGTTTTTT | CASSPTSGLFATNEKLFF | . | . | TRBJ1-4 | TRBV5-1
TGTGCCTGGAGTGTAAGGGAGAACGAGCCCCAGCATTTT | CAWSVRENEPQHF | . | . | TRBJ1-5 | TRBV30
TGTGCCAGCAGTTATGGGGACAGGGTAGTGAACACTGAAGCTTTCTTT | CASSYGDRVVNTEAFF | . | TRBD1 | TRBJ1-1 | TRBV6-6
TGTGCCTGGAGGACCCCAGGGGAGAACACTGAAGCTTTCTTT | CAWRTPGENTEAFF | . | . | TRBJ1-1 | TRBV30
TGTGCCAGCAGCCCACGGGAGGGAAATCAGCCCCAGCATTTT | CASSPREGNQPQHF | . | . | TRBJ1-5 | TRBV7-8
TGTGCCAGCAGAAAGAACTCTCAATGGGGGGGCACTGAAGCTTTCTTT | CASRKNSQWGGTEAFF | . | . | TRBJ1-1 | TRBV2
TGTGCCAGCAGTTCCCCCTTTTCCCCAGCGCGGGGGATACGCACAGATACGCAGTATTTT | CASSSPFSPARGIRTDTQYF | . | TRBD2 | TRBJ2-3 | TRBV27
TGCGCCAGCAGGGGTGAAGCGATAGCCAAAAACATTCAGTACTTC | CASRGEAIAKNIQYF | . | . | TRBJ2-4 | TRBV5-1
TGTGCCAGCAGTTTATCCGTCGGGGACAAAGCTTTCTTT | CASSLSVGDKAFF | . | . | TRBJ1-1 | TRBV28
TGTGCCAGCAGCCCCAGGGTGGAAAACTATGGCTACACCTTC | CASSPRVENYGYTF | . | . | TRBJ1-2 | TRBV5-4
TGTGCCAGCAGCTTCGGGACAGCGAGCTCTGGAAACACCATATATTTT | CASSFGTASSGNTIYF | . | TRBD1 | TRBJ1-3 | TRBV7-2
TGTGCCAGCAGTCCCAACTCATACGAGCAGTACTTC | CASSPNSYEQYF | . | . | TRBJ2-7 | TRBV6-2/TRBV6-3
TGTGCCACCAGCCAGGGACAGTCCTACGAGCAGTACTTC | CATSQGQSYEQYF | . | TRBD1 | TRBJ2-7 | TRBV15
TGTGCCAGCAGTTTGGGACAGGGGAACACTGAAGCTTTCTTT | CASSLGQGNTEAFF | . | TRBD1 | TRBJ1-1 | TRBV6-5
TGTGCCAGCAGTTTGGGGGGGCTGTATGGCTACACCTTC | CASSLGGLYGYTF | . | . | TRBJ1-2 | TRBV12-3/TRBV12-4
TGTGCCAGCAATTCAATGGGCAATGAAAAACTGTTTTTT | CASNSMGNEKLFF | once | . | TRBJ1-4 | TRBV6-5
TGTGCCAGCAGTTTTTCTCCGAACACTGAAGCTTTCTTT | CASSFSPNTEAFF | . | . | TRBJ1-1 | TRBV27
TGCGCCAGCAGCCAAGATGTGACAGGTACACAGCCCCAGCATTTT | CASSQDVTGTQPQHF | . | . | TRBJ1-5 | TRBV4-1
TGTGCCAGCTCACCACCGTCAGTTAGCAATCAGCCCCAGCATTTT | CASSPPSVSNQPQHF | . | . | TRBJ1-5 | TRBV18
TGTGCCAGCAGTTATGCCGGGACAGGGGTCTACGAGCAGTACTTC | CASSYAGTGVYEQYF | . | TRBD1 | TRBJ2-7 | TRBV6-5
TGTGCCTGGAGTGTAGAGGGCAATCAGCCCCAGCATTTT | CAWSVEGNQPQHF | . | . | TRBJ1-5 | TRBV30
TGTGCCAGCAGTATGGGAGCTGAGCAGTTCTTC | CASSMGAEQFF | . | . | TRBJ2-1 | TRBV27
TGTGCCAGCTCACTAGGACAGGGCGTCAGCACAGATACGCAGTATTTT | CASSLGQGVSTDTQYF | . | TRBD1 | TRBJ2-3 | TRBV18
TGTGCCAGCAGCGTAGACGGGGAGACTATTAATGAGCAGTTCTTC | CASSVDGETINEQFF | . | . | TRBJ2-1 | TRBV9
TGTGCCAGCAGCTTTAGGGCTAGCGGGAGCTCCTACAATGAGCAGTTCTTC | CASSFRASGSSYNEQFF | . | TRBD2 | TRBJ2-1 | TRBV11-2
TGTGCCAGCAGCCTACAGACTAGCGGGGGGGCAGAGACCCAGTACTTC | CASSLQTSGGAETQYF | . | TRBD2 | TRBJ2-5 | TRBV7-9
TGTGCCAGCAGTTTAAGCTTTTTCCGGGACAGGGGTCAAGAAGATGAGCAGTACTTC | CASSLSFFRDRGQEDEQYF | . | TRBD1 | TRBJ2-7 | TRBV27
TGTGCCAGCAGCTTACAGGGGGCGGAAGGCTACACCTTC | CASSLQGAEGYTF | . | TRBD1 | TRBJ1-2 | TRBV5-4
TGTGCCAGCAGCCTTACTGGGACTAGCGGGGGAAGGGAGCTGTTTTTT | CASSLTGTSGGRELFF | . | TRBD2 | TRBJ2-2 | TRBV3-1/TRBV3-2
TGCAGCGCGACCCGGGGGACAGCGAACACCGGGGAGCTGTTTTTT | CSATRGTANTGELFF | once | . | TRBJ2-2 | TRBV29-1
TGTGCCAGCAGTGAACTAAAGCGGAAAGACAATGAGCAGTTCTTC | CASSELKRKDNEQFF | . | . | TRBJ2-1 | TRBV28
TGTGCCAGCAGTCCCACTAGCGGGAGAAGATTATTCGTCGAGACCCAGTACTTC | CASSPTSGRRLFVETQYF | . | TRBD2 | TRBJ2-5 | TRBV28
TGTGCCAGCAGCGCGAACCCGGGACAGGAAAGCTCCTATAATTCACCCCTCCACTTT | CASSANPGQESSYNSPLHF | . | TRBD1 | TRBJ1-6 | TRBV9
TGTGCCTGGAGTGAACTAACCCGAGGGCAGTTCTTC | CAWSELTRGQFF | . | . | TRBJ2-1 | TRBV30
TGTGCCAGCAGCTTAGAAGCAGGGGTGGTTTACGAGCAGTACTTC | CASSLEAGVVYEQYF | once | . | TRBJ2-7 | TRBV11-2
TGCGCCAGCAGCTTGGAAGGCAGGGCCGAACAGCCCCAGCATTTT | CASSLEGRAEQPQHF | . | . | TRBJ1-5 | TRBV5-1
TGTGCCAGCAGTGAACCAGGGGGCCGCTACTATGGCTACACCTTC | CASSEPGGRYYGYTF | . | TRBD1 | TRBJ1-2 | TRBV25-1
TGTGCCAGCAGCTTAGGGCCTTCCTACGAGCAGTACTTC | CASSLGPSYEQYF | . | . | TRBJ2-7 | TRBV7-9
TGTGCCAGCAGTTTACCGGATCAGCCCCAGCATTTT | CASSLPDQPQHF | . | . | TRBJ1-5 | TRBV12-3/TRBV12-4
TGTGCCAGTAGTCCAGGGGGCCCTGGGGCTTTCTTT | CASSPGGPGAFF | . | TRBD1 | TRBJ1-1 | TRBV19